Listed below are T cell receptor beta chains from one sample, sequenced in a study of early T cells in non-severe SARS-CoV-2 infection. TCRdb re-called the 5' RACE reads with MiXCR, one entry per CDR3 protein. The repertoire holds about 50,000 distinct CDR3 sequences, over 5% seen once, with under 8% in the top ten. The input for sequencing was whole blood, taken at baseline. These receptors all stem from an adult who was a healthcare worker with PCR-confirmed SARS-CoV-2 infection or an uninfected control (not recorded which). The CDR3 runs from the conserved cysteine through the conserved F or W. A D gene is named only where the DNA matches it firmly. Expanded clones get a size class; other rows say once, few or many, or leave the size out.

j_call | clone_size | d_call | v_call | cdr3_aa | cdr3_nt
TRBJ1-5 | many | NA | TRBV7-2 | CASSSTLSEPQHF | TGTGCCAGCAGCTCGACCCTTTCGGAGCCCCAGCATTTT
TRBJ2-7 | few | NA | TRBV10-3 | CAISDPTRGASSYEQYF | TGTGCCATCAGTGACCCTACTCGAGGGGCCAGCTCCTACGAGCAGTACTTC
TRBJ2-7 | NA | NA | TRBV4-1 | CASSQDDPVGRVGSSYEQYF | TGCGCCAGCAGCCAAGATGACCCGGTTGGACGGGTGGGTAGCTCCTACGAGCAGTACTTC
TRBJ2-3 | many | TRBD1 | TRBV5-1 | CASSLAGTGGTDTQYF | TGCGCCAGCAGCTTGGCCGGGACAGGGGGCACAGATACGCAGTATTTT
TRBJ1-1 | NA | TRBD1 | TRBV4-3 | CASSHITGGGHEVFF | TGCGCCAGCAGCCACATCACAGGGGGCGGTCATGAAGTTTTCTTT
TRBJ2-7 | many | TRBD1 | TRBV19 | CASSAGTVDYYEQYF | TGTGCCAGTAGTGCTGGGACAGTCGATTACTACGAGCAGTACTTC
TRBJ2-3 | many | TRBD1 | TRBV7-9 | CASSSRDRGWRDTQYF | TGTGCCAGCAGCTCCCGGGACAGGGGATGGAGAGATACGCAGTATTTT
TRBJ2-2 | many | NA | TRBV12-3/TRBV12-4 | CASSLASRRGAGELFF | TGTGCCAGCAGTTTAGCCTCCCGGAGGGGGGCCGGGGAGCTGTTTTTT
TRBJ2-3 | few | NA | TRBV5-6 | CASSWNWDTQYF | TGTGCCAGCAGCTGGAATTGGGATACGCAGTATTTT
TRBJ1-1 | few | TRBD1 | TRBV6-6 | CASSRTGETEAFF | TGTGCCAGCAGCCGAACAGGGGAGACTGAAGCTTTCTTT
TRBJ2-5 | few | TRBD1 | TRBV20-1 | CSAKDLQGARETQYF | TGCAGTGCTAAAGACCTACAGGGGGCACGGGAGACCCAGTACTTC
TRBJ1-2 | many | TRBD1 | TRBV27 | CASSRQGGYGYTF | TGTGCCAGCAGTAGACAGGGAGGCTATGGCTACACCTTC
TRBJ2-3 | NA | TRBD2 | TRBV7-2 | CASSLAGLAGTYTQYF | TGTGCCAGCAGCTTAGCGGGGCTAGCGGGAACATATACGCAGTATTTT
TRBJ2-1 | many | TRBD2 | TRBV6-6 | CASSPLSGGLYNEQFF | TGTGCCAGCAGTCCCCTATCGGGAGGTCTTTACAATGAGCAGTTCTTC
TRBJ2-7 | many | TRBD1 | TRBV6-1 | CASKSDRAASYEQYF | TGTGCCAGCAAGTCCGACAGGGCGGCCTCCTACGAGCAGTACTTC
TRBJ1-2 | NA | TRBD1 | TRBV18 | CASSPPRGQNYGYTF | TGTGCCAGCTCACCACCAAGGGGACAGAACTATGGCTACACCTTC
TRBJ1-1 | many | NA | TRBV28 | CASIGWRTEAFF | TGTGCCAGCATCGGGTGGAGGACTGAAGCTTTCTTT
TRBJ1-4 | few | NA | TRBV7-2 | CASSPASGYGEKLFF | TGTGCCAGCAGCCCCGCTTCAGGGTACGGAGAAAAACTGTTTTTT
TRBJ1-2 | many | NA | TRBV6-6 | CASTDSGPYGYTF | TGTGCCAGCACGGACTCTGGTCCCTATGGCTACACCTTC
TRBJ2-3 | many | TRBD2 | TRBV5-1 | CASSSTSGRGTDTQYF | TGCGCCAGCAGCTCAACTAGCGGGAGAGGCACAGATACGCAGTATTTT
TRBJ2-7 | few | NA | TRBV12-3/TRBV12-4 | CASSLASGSSYEQYF | TGTGCCAGCAGTTTAGCGAGCGGTTCCTCCTACGAGCAGTACTTC
TRBJ2-1 | many | NA | TRBV19 | CASSILPRGDEQFF | TGTGCCAGTAGTATACTCCCACGCGGCGATGAGCAGTTCTTC
TRBJ2-1 | many | NA | TRBV6-2/TRBV6-3 | CASSDHRGLGGEQFF | TGTGCCAGCAGTGATCACAGGGGCCTTGGAGGGGAGCAGTTCTTC
TRBJ2-2 | few | NA | TRBV5-1 | CASSPGSTGELFF | TGCGCCAGCAGCCCCGGGAGCACCGGGGAGCTGTTTTTT
TRBJ1-4 | many | NA | TRBV29-1 | CSVENNEKLFF | TGCAGCGTTGAAAATAATGAAAAACTGTTTTTT
TRBJ1-2 | many | NA | TRBV30 | CAWSVEGGIYGYTF | TGTGCCTGGAGTGTTGAAGGAGGCATCTATGGCTACACCTTC
TRBJ2-7 | many | NA | TRBV28 | CASSLMSGIEQYF | TGTGCCAGCAGTTTAATGTCAGGGATCGAGCAGTACTTC